Below, one TCR beta chain is given with its context. The antigen remains unidentified. This entry belongs to a study of yellow fever vaccine responses in identical twins. Study findings and constraints: As reported, the vaccine T cell response of twins seemed partly convergent and partly personalized.

TCRdb recomputed calls from the RT-PCR reads with MiXCR, one row per CDR3 protein. The data show about 23,000 distinct CDR3 sequences, under 85% seen once. This sequence originates from a woman aged 18-35 years who received the yellow fever vaccine. The specimen was T cells from blood (PBMCs), unsorted or a sorted subset (not recorded which), collected before or after yellow fever vaccination (not recorded which).

CDR3 DNA sequence: TGTGCCAGCAGTGGTGGGACTAGCGGAGTAGGTGGGGAGCTGTTTTTT. Protein sequence: CASSGGTSGVGGELFF. This chain uses TRBV2 with TRBJ2-2; 11 positions match TRBD2. After removal of 4 bases from V and 8 bases from J, the junction contained 9 bases not matched to a gene. CDR1 and CDR2 (germline): SNHLY, FYNNEI. The CDR3 length is 16 residues.